Detailed here is one T cell receptor beta chain. Antigen specificity is unknown. Clones were read by immunoSEQ multiplex PCR, and TCRdb kept only the in-frame ones, dropping some. In the table there are approximately 65,000 clones, 70% to 85% of which are singletons. The data were taken from a study of siplizumab effects on memory and regulatory T cells. Notes on the study in general: Apparently more diverse than memory cells, naive T cells also seemed major alloresponse contributors. Suppressive function of proliferating Tregs from siplizumab cultures was not confirmed. The authors mapped only a minor fraction of alloreactive clones to unstimulated subsets. Siplizumab significantly lowered the alloreactive sequences that could be traced to unstimulated CD4+ memory cells.

Material: memory CD4+ T cells sorted from blood. This TCR was sampled from a human donor in good health.

The CDR3 DNA reads TGTGCCAGCAGTGAACAACAGGGAATGACAGATACGCAGTATTTT. Translation: CASSEQQGMTDTQYF. The chain uses TRBV6-1 and TRBJ2-3; D may be TRBD1 (6 bases). Trimming left V 2 bases short and J 3 bases short, with 12 bases between. Germline V CDR1 and CDR2: MNHNS, SASEGT. There are 15 residues in the CDR3.